This T cell receptor (beta chain) emerged from a study of blood T cell repertoires in COVID-19. This CDR3 has 14 residues. Trimming cost V 0 bases and J 7 bases, with 12 bases left between them. The germline V gene encodes CDR1 LGHDT and CDR2 YNNKEL (reference sequence). Cohort placement rested on clinical history that participants reported themselves. Some clones are missing from TCRdb's copy, which holds only in-frame ones; the method was immunoSEQ multiplex PCR. The top ten clones hold roughly 1.2% of a sample with about 170,000 clones, about 90% of them seen once. The sample was PBMCs or T cells enriched from blood (not recorded which). The TCR originated in a human donor with acute COVID-19. The donor label of this sample is uncertain. V gene TRBV3-1 (or the pseudogene TRBV3-2) combines with J gene TRBJ1-1, with D possibly TRBD1 on 5 matching bases. The chain's CDR3 is CASSQEGRQFEAFF. For the CDR3, the DNA is TGTGCCAGCAGCCAAGAAGGCCGACAGTTTGAAGCTTTCTTT.